This TCR beta chain comes out of a study of CD8+ T cells in alopecia areata. Study background: Each of the treated patients was given oral tofacitinib, 5 to 10 mg twice daily, for moderate-to-severe alopecia areata. Patients given treatment had severity scored by the percentage of scalp area affected.

The CDR3 runs to 13 residues. Trimming took off 4 bases at V and 5 bases at J, with 14 bases between the two ends. Germline V CDR1 and CDR2: SQVTM, ANQGSEA. Specified treatment: oral pan-JAK inhibitor, 5-10 mg twice daily. Alopecia areata patients provided lesional scalp punch biopsies and peripheral blood, both collected for the study. RNA was extracted and reverse transcribed into cDNA as the sequencing template. The protocol was immunoSEQ multiplex PCR, while the TCRdb copy is restricted to in-frame clones and leaves out a portion. The sample shows 150,000 to 200,000 clones, around 60% of them seen only once. Overall study findings and caveats: Numerous clones, expanded in lesions, remained in scalp and blood during tofacitinib.

As for this clone: Its antigen remains unknown.

The chain joins TRBV29-1 to TRBJ1-1, with D hard to call. The TCR originated in a human donor with alopecia areata. Source: CD8+ T cells sorted from blood, taken at week 24, from a patient treated with tofacitinib. As DNA, the CDR3 is TGCAGCGTTGTTTCCCCGGCGGGAACTGAAGCTTTCTTT. This encodes CSVVSPAGTEAFF. Complete variable domain (other parts from reference TRBV29-1 and TRBJ1-1): SAVISQKPSRDICQRGTSLTIQCQVDSQVTMMFWYRQQPGQSLTLIATANQGSEATYESGFVIDKFPISRPNLTFSTLTVSNMSPEDSSIYLCSVVSPAGTEAFFGQGTRLTVV.